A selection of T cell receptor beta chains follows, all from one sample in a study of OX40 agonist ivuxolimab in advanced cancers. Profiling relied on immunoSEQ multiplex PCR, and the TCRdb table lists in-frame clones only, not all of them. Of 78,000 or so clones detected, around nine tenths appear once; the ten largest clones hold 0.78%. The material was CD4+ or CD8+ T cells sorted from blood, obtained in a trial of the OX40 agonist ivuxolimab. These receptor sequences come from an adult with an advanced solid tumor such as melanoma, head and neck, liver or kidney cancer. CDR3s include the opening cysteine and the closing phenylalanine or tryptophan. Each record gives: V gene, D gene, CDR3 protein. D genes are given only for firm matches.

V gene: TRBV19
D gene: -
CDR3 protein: CASSTSKLEQYF

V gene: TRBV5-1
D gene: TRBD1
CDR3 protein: CASSPNPGGETQYF

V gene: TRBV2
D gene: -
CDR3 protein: CASSQAEPPYEQYF

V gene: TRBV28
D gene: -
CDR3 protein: CASSLNLYGYTF

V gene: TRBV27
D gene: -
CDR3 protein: CASSLSGSGANVLTF

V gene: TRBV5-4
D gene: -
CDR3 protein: CASSLTLGVNTEAFF

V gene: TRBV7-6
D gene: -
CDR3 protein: CASSQTGRETQYF

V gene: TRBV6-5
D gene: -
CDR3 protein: CASSYSMAGGYTF

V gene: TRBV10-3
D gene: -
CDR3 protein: CAIRGVLGYTF

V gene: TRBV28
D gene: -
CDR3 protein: CASRWGWGGDTQYF

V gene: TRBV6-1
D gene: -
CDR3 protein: CASSEAGTEQYF

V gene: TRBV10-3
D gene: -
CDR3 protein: CAMTGTRNTIYF

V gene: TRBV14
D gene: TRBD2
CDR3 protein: CASSQSGGRDTQYF

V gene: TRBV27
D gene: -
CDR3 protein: CASSSERGNEQFF

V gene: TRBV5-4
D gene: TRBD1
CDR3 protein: CASSPGLGQGVSELFF

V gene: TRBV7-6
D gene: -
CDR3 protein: CASSLSGGRGYEQYF

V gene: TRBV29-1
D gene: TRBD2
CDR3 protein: CSVDGGGGLNYEQFF

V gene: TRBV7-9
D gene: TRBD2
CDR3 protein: CASSSGGGKVETQYF

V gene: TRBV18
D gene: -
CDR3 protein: CASSPRRQTEQYF

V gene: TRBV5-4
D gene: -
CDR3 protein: CASSLHTNTDTQYF

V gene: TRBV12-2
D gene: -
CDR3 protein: CASRLAGPDEQFF

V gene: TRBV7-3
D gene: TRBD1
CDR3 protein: CASSVTGGAETQYF

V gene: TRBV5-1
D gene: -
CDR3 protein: CASSLYGESGNTIYF

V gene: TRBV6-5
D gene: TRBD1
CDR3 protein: CASSRTGNGETQYF

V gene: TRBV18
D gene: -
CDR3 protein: CASSHSFGFTDTQYF

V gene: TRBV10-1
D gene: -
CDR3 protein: CASSDSNQPQHF

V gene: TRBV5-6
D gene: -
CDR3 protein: CASSLTEIRGGKLFF

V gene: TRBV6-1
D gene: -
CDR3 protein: CASNLARGVAFF

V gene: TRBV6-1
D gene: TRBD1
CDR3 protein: CASSGGQGFSEQYF

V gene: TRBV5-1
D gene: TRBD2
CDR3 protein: CASSLQGLAQETQYF

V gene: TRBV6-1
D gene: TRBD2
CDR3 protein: CASGRREGNSEQFF

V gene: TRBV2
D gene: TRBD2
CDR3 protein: CASVTSGRKSNVLTF

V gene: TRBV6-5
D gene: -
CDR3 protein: CASSRGRGAETQYF

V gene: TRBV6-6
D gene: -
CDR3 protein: CASSLQPATNEKLFF

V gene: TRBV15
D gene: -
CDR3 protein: CATSRVDNSYEQYF

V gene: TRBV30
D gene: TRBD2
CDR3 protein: CAWSKGLAGSADTQYF

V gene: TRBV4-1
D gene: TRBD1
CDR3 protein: CASSQVLTGGSKAFF

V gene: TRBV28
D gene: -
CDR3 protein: CASSDPVGETQYF

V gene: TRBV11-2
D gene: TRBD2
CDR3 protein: CASSFLAGGSYNEQFF

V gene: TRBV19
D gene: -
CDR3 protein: CASSSLSGNTIYF

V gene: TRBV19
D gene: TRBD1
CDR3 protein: CASSPLGAGGDGYTF

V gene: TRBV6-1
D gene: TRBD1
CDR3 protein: CASSENYSRGDQPQHF

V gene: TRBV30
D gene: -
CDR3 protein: CAWSVLDRMNTEAFF

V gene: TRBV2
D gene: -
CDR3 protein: CASSARGNTEAFF

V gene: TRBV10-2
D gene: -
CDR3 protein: CASSEGGIPNQPQHF

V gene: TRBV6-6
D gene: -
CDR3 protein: CASSYSGRGREQYF